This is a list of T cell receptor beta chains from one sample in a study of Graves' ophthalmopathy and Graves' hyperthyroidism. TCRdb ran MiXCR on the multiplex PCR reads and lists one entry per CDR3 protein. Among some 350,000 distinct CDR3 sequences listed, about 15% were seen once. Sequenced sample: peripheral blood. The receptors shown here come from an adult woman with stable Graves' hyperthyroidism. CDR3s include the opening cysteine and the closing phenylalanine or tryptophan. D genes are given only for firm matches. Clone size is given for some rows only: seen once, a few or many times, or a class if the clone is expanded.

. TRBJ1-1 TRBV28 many CASSPRWAIAFF TGTGCCAGCAGTCCCCGCTGGGCGATAGCTTTCTTT
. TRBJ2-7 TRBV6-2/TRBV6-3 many CASSYVAGQLSYEQYF TGTGCCAGCAGTTACGTTGCGGGACAGTTATCCTACGAGCAGTACTTC
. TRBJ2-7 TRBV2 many CASSVEELSYEQYF TGTGCCAGCAGTGTAGAAGAGTTGAGCTACGAGCAGTACTTC
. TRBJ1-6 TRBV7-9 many CASSLTGLDSPLHF TGTGCCAGCAGCCTAACAGGGTTGGATTCACCCCTCCACTTT
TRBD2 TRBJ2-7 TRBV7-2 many CASSLALRSSGSSYEQYF TGTGCCAGCAGCTTAGCGCTCAGGTCTAGCGGGAGCTCCTACGAGCAGTACTTC
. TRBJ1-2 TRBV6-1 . CASSEWVTKNGYTF TGTGCCAGCAGTGAATGGGTGACAAAGAATGGCTACACCTTC
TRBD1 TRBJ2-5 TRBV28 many CASSPRDRAQETQYF TGTGCCAGCAGTCCGAGGGACAGGGCTCAAGAGACCCAGTACTTC
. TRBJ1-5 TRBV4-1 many CASSQSLPPFLQPQHF TGCGCCAGCAGCCAGAGCCTCCCACCATTTCTTCAGCCCCAGCATTTT
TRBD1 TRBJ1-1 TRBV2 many CASREQGARVTFF TGTGCCAGCAGGGAACAGGGGGCTAGGGTAACTTTCTTT
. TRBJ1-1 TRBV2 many CASSIEGGPGTEAFF TGTGCCAGCAGTATAGAGGGGGGGCCCGGCACTGAAGCTTTCTTT
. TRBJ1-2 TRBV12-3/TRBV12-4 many CASSPGVVGYTF TGTGCCAGCAGTCCAGGGGTAGTTGGCTACACCTTC
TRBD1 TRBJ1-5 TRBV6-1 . CASSPNEGAQPQHF TGTGCCAGCAGTCCGAATGAGGGGGCGCAGCCCCAGCATTTT
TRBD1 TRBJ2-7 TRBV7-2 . CASSTGQGTYEQYF TGTGCCAGCAGCACCGGACAGGGAACCTACGAGCAGTACTTC
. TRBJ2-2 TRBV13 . CASSSLSGGDLFF TGTGCCAGCAGCTCACTCTCGGGCGGGGATCTGTTTTTT
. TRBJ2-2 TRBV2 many CASRTAQITGELFF TGTGCCAGCAGGACAGCGCAAATCACCGGGGAGCTGTTTTTT
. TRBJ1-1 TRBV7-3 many CASSLGPTSEAFF TGTGCCAGCAGCTTAGGCCCAACTTCAGAAGCTTTCTTT
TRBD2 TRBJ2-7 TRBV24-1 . CATTERTGPSGTRYEQYF TGTGCCACCACCGAAAGGACCGGACCTAGCGGGACCCGTTACGAGCAGTACTTC
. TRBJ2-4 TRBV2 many CASSGDGSIKYF TGTGCCAGCAGTGGGGACGGGAGCATTAAGTACTTC
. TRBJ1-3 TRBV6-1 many CASSEVPGRSGNTIYF TGTGCCAGCAGTGAGGTCCCGGGGCGATCTGGAAACACCATATATTTT
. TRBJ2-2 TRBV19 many CASSNQGPGELFF TGTGCCAGTAGTAACCAGGGGCCCGGGGAGCTGTTTTTT
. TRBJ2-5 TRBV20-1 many CSARWGLVETQYF TGCAGTGCTCGGTGGGGTCTGGTCGAGACCCAGTACTTC
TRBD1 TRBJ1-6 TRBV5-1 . CASSFEPDRDYNSPLHF TGCGCCAGCAGCTTCGAACCGGACAGGGATTATAATTCACCCCTCCACTTT
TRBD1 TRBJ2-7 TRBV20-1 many CSARGDRQYEQYF TGCAGTGCTAGAGGGGACAGACAATACGAGCAGTACTTC
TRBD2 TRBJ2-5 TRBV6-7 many CASTRLAGGIQETQYF TGTGCCAGCACCAGACTAGCGGGAGGAATCCAAGAGACCCAGTACTTC
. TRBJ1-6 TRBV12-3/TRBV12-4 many CASSRTGQHPNSPLHF TGTGCCAGCAGCCGGACCGGACAGCACCCTAATTCACCCCTCCACTTT
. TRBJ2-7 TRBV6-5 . CASSYSISGLGEQYF TGTGCCAGCAGTTACTCGATATCTGGGTTGGGCGAGCAGTACTTC
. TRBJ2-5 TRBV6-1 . CAIKGQGTQETQYF TGTGCCATTAAGGGTCAGGGGACCCAAGAGACCCAGTACTTC
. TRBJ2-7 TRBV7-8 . CASSLGQPQQYF TGTGCCAGCAGCTTAGGGCAGCCCCAGCAGTACTTC
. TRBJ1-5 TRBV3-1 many CASSPDGSQPQHF TGTGCCAGCAGCCCCGACGGTTCGCAGCCCCAGCATTTT
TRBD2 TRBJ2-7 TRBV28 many CASSLFSSGSWDEQYF TGTGCCAGCAGTTTATTTAGTAGCGGGAGCTGGGACGAGCAGTACTTC